These T cell receptor beta chains were read from a single sample in a study of beta chain features in type 1 diabetes. Here immunoSEQ multiplex PCR was the method, and the copy in TCRdb shows in-frame clones only, minus some. In the table there are 350,000 to 450,000 clones, 10% to 15% of which are singletons. Material: naive CD4+ T cells from blood. The receptors here all came from a woman aged 18-30 years with type 1 diabetes. The CDR3 runs from the conserved cysteine through the conserved F or W. D genes are given only for firm matches. Clone size is shown for a subset of rows, as once, few, many or a class of expanded clone.

>TRBD1|few|TRBV7-2|TRBJ1-2
CASSRAGGLYGYTF
TGTGCCAGCAGCCGAGCAGGGGGCTTGTATGGCTACACCTTC
>.|.|TRBV29-1|TRBJ2-7
CSVGLPGYEQYF
TGCAGCGTTGGCCTCCCGGGGTACGAGCAGTACTTC
>TRBD2|.|TRBV29-1|TRBJ2-1
CSVQLAGEQFF
TGCAGCGTTCAGTTAGCGGGCGAGCAGTTCTTC
>.|.|TRBV10-3|TRBJ2-7
CAISESGGDEQYF
TGTGCCATCAGTGAGTCAGGGGGGGATGAGCAGTACTTC
>.|few|TRBV21-1|TRBJ2-7
CASSRTGPYEQYF
TGTGCCAGCAGCCGAACAGGCCCCTACGAGCAGTACTTC
>.|.|TRBV4-3|TRBJ2-4
CASSQARGRENIQYF
TGCGCCAGCAGCCAAGCCAGGGGCAGGGAAAACATTCAGTACTTC
>TRBD1|.|TRBV7-9|TRBJ2-7
CASTAVPGGSYEQYF
TGTGCCAGCACCGCAGTTCCAGGGGGCAGCTACGAGCAGTACTTC
>TRBD2|.|TRBV30|TRBJ2-4
CAWSVLGLADTKNIQYF
TGTGCCTGGAGTGTACTGGGGCTAGCGGACACCAAAAACATTCAGTACTTC
>.|.|TRBV7-9|TRBJ1-5
CASSEGERPQHF
TGTGCCAGCAGCGAGGGCGAGCGGCCCCAGCATTTT
>TRBD2|.|TRBV11-2|TRBJ2-5
CASSLVLAGGETQYF
TGTGCCAGCAGCTTAGTGCTAGCGGGGGGAGAGACCCAGTACTTC
>TRBD1|few|TRBV29-1|TRBJ1-4
CSVRDRDEKLFF
TGCAGCGTCCGGGACAGAGATGAAAAACTGTTTTTT
>.|few|TRBV10-3|TRBJ1-5
CAISEMQGFQPQHF
TGTGCCATCAGTGAGATGCAGGGCTTTCAGCCCCAGCATTTT
>.|.|TRBV19|TRBJ1-1
CASSQALAGNTEAFF
TGTGCCAGTAGCCAGGCCCTCGCGGGGAACACTGAAGCTTTCTTT
>.|few|TRBV20-1|TRBJ2-7
CSARDLEQYF
TGCAGTGCTAGAGACCTGGAGCAGTACTTC
>TRBD1|.|TRBV6-6|TRBJ1-2
CASRPETGQGSRYTF
TGTGCCAGCAGGCCAGAGACGGGACAGGGTTCTCGGTACACCTTC
>.|.|TRBV21-1|TRBJ1-1
CASPSTGENTEAFF
TGTGCCAGCCCCTCGACAGGGGAGAACACTGAAGCTTTCTTT
>TRBD1|.|TRBV30|TRBJ2-3
CAWSEGQGAPDTQYF
TGTGCCTGGAGTGAAGGACAGGGGGCTCCAGATACGCAGTATTTT
>.|.|TRBV7-9|TRBJ1-1
CASSLGMVAGEAFF
TGTGCCAGCAGCTTAGGTATGGTGGCGGGTGAAGCTTTCTTT
>TRBD1|.|TRBV7-9|TRBJ1-4
CASSINGQGNEKLFF
TGTGCCAGCAGCATAAATGGACAGGGAAATGAAAAACTGTTTTTT
>TRBD1|.|TRBV28|TRBJ2-5
CASSSPATGGETQYF
TGTGCCAGCAGTTCCCCGGCGACAGGGGGCGAGACCCAGTACTTC
>.|few|TRBV6-5|TRBJ2-7
CASSYSAAVSYEQYF
TGTGCCAGCAGTTACTCCGCGGCGGTCTCCTACGAGCAGTACTTC
>.|.|TRBV18|TRBJ1-1
CASSTTPTVPEAFF
TGTGCCAGCTCAACAACACCCACAGTCCCTGAAGCTTTCTTT
>.|few|TRBV7-2|TRBJ2-7
CASSPGSPYEQYF
TGTGCCAGCAGCCCGGGAAGCCCCTACGAGCAGTACTTC
>.|few|TRBV7-9|TRBJ2-5
CASSSKGLRRETQYF
TGTGCCAGCAGCTCAAAGGGGCTCCGACGGGAGACCCAGTACTTC
>TRBD2|few|TRBV9|TRBJ2-7
CASSVAIESGSGFHEQYF
TGTGCCAGCAGCGTAGCCATTGAGAGCGGGAGTGGTTTCCACGAGCAGTACTTC
>TRBD2|once|TRBV19|TRBJ2-2
CATREGLAGYTGELFF
TGTGCCACCAGGGAGGGGCTAGCGGGGTACACCGGGGAGCTGTTTTTT
>TRBD1|few|TRBV10-3|TRBJ2-7
CATGTGTAAEQYF
TGTGCCACTGGGACAGGGACGGCCGCCGAGCAGTACTTC
>.|.|TRBV5-1|TRBJ2-3
CASSSSVDTQYF
TGCGCCAGCAGCTCCAGCGTGGATACGCAGTATTTT
>.|few|TRBV30|TRBJ1-1
CAWSKLRGRTGNTEAFF
TGTGCCTGGAGTAAGTTAAGGGGAAGGACGGGGAACACTGAAGCTTTCTTT
>.|.|TRBV6-5|TRBJ1-2
CASNSGGVYGYTF
TGTGCCAGCAACTCCGGGGGGGTCTATGGCTACACCTTC
>TRBD1|few|TRBV5-1|TRBJ1-4
CASSLGVEGAEKLFF
TGCGCCAGCAGCTTGGGAGTTGAGGGGGCTGAAAAACTGTTTTTT
>.|.|TRBV18|TRBJ2-3
CASSPSTGSDTQYF
TGTGCCAGCTCACCATCCACAGGGTCAGATACGCAGTATTTT
>.|.|TRBV15|TRBJ1-4
CATSRGQEKLFF
TGTGCCACCAGCAGAGGTCAGGAAAAACTGTTTTTT
>.|few|TRBV20-1|TRBJ2-5
CSATGSWTQYF
TGCAGTGCTACAGGGTCTTGGACCCAGTACTTC
>.|.|TRBV7-9|TRBJ2-7
CASSSRGPARYEQYF
TGTGCCAGCAGCTCCCGTGGTCCCGCACGGTACGAGCAGTACTTC
>.|.|TRBV30|TRBJ1-5
CAWSVGGGLRQPQHF
TGTGCCTGGAGTGTAGGAGGCGGACTTCGTCAGCCCCAGCATTTT
>.|few|TRBV4-3|TRBJ1-1
CASSPLGGSGNTEAFF
TGCGCCAGCAGCCCCCTTGGCGGAAGCGGGAACACTGAAGCTTTCTTT
>.|few|TRBV6-5|TRBJ1-4
CASSYSRGTNEKLFF
TGTGCCAGCAGTTATTCCAGGGGAACTAATGAAAAACTGTTTTTT
>TRBD1|.|TRBV5-1|TRBJ2-2
CASSLPRTGAGELFF
TGCGCCAGCAGCTTGCCCCGAACAGGGGCCGGGGAGCTGTTTTTT
>.|few|TRBV7-2|TRBJ2-4
CASTPVSSNIQYF
TGTGCCAGCACCCCAGTGTCGTCCAACATTCAGTACTTC
>TRBD1|.|TRBV18|TRBJ1-4
CASSRGQGETEKLFF
TGTGCCAGCTCACGCGGACAGGGTGAGACTGAAAAACTGTTTTTT
>.|.|TRBV5-1|TRBJ2-5
CASSLAWRGETQYF
TGCGCCAGCAGCTTGGCATGGCGAGGGGAGACCCAGTACTTC
>.|.|TRBV25-1|TRBJ1-1
CASSEDRNTEAFF
TGTGCCAGCAGTGAAGACAGGAACACTGAAGCTTTCTTT
>.|few|TRBV5-1|TRBJ1-1
CASSLQQGGTEAFF
TGCGCCAGCAGCTTGCAACAGGGCGGTACTGAAGCTTTCTTT
>TRBD2|.|TRBV2|TRBJ2-3
CASRLAGGDTQYF
TGTGCCAGCAGACTAGCGGGGGGAGATACGCAGTATTTT